These 8 T cell receptor beta chains originate from one sample sequenced in a study of a mutant IDH1 vaccine in newly diagnosed glioma. Described time point: week 35, safety follow-up. Vaccination comprised doses that each held 300 ug of mutant IDH1 20-mer peptide, plus topical imiquimod. The assay was immunoSEQ multiplex PCR, and TCRdb's table has in-frame clones only and misses some. The sample lists some 66,000 clones, 80% to 85% occurring once. No antigens are known for them. The source material was PBMCs, sampled from a glioma patient whose treatment included an IDH1 peptide vaccine. Receptors originate from a man aged 25 to 40 with glioma.

The chain carries TRBV28 and TRBJ1-3; D not resolved. This CDR3 is built from 14 residues. Germline CDR1 is MDHEN and CDR2 is SYDVKM. V lost 2 bases to trimming and J lost 1 base, with 6 bases between them. The CDR3 spells CASSLKGSGNTIYF. The DNA of the CDR3 is TGTGCCAGCAGTTTAAAGGGATCTGGAAACACCATATATTTT.

This clone occurred a few times. The genes are TRBV18 and TRBJ1-1; weak D call: TRBD1 (5 bases). Germline V gene data show CDR1 as KGHSH and CDR2 as LQKENI. The CDR3 spans 13 residues. V was cut by 4 bases and J by 11 bases, with 17 bases left in between. CDR3 DNA: TGTGCCAGCTCACGGACACCCGAGAGTGGCGCTTTCTTT. Encoded protein: CASSRTPESGAFF.

The chain recombines TRBV11-2 with TRBJ2-1; D possibly uses TRBD1 or TRBD2 (6 bases each). V lost 8 bases and J lost 9, with 29 bases in between. Germline CDR1 reads SGHAT; CDR2 reads FQNNGV. The CDR3 contains 17 residues. The CDR3 DNA is TGTGCCAGCGACGTAGGGGGTTGGAGGGGAGCTTTTGGTGAGCAGTTCTTC. Amino acid sequence: CASDVGGWRGAFGEQFF.

The V and J genes are TRBV6-1 and TRBJ2-5, with 9 positions matching TRBD1. From germline, CDR1 is MNHNS and CDR2 SASEGT. Germline trimming cut 6 bases from V and 2 bases from J; bases unmatched to any gene: 4. This CDR3 has 14 residues. The CDR3 nucleotides are TGTGCCAGCAGCGCCGGGACAGGGCAAGAGACCCAGTACTTC. It yields the protein CASSAGTGQETQYF.

The V call is TRBV11-3, the J call TRBJ2-3, with 9 bases identical to TRBD2. J lost 2 bases, V lost 3 bases, and 9 bases had no gene match. Germline values: CDR1 SGHNT, CDR2 YENEEA. This CDR3 has 17 residues. The CDR3 sequence: CASSLAGAGGNTDTQYF. CDR3 DNA: TGTGCCAGCAGCTTGGCGGGAGCGGGGGGTAACACAGATACGCAGTATTTT.

The table lists this clone with a few counts. This sequence joins TRBV5-4 and TRBJ1-1, with D hard to call. From germline, CDR1 is SGHNT and CDR2 YYREEE (reference sequence). The CDR3 runs to 16 residues. The V gene lost 4 bases and the J gene lost 0 bases, with 16 bases spanning the gap. DNA of the CDR3: TGTGCCAGCAGCCTCCCTGGGTGGGAGCTGAACACTGAAGCTTTCTTT. It translates to CASSLPGWELNTEAFF.

The rearrangement joins TRBV19 to TRBJ2-3, with 15 positions matching TRBD2. There are 21 residues in the CDR3. The germline CDR1 and CDR2 sequences are LNHDA and SQIVND (reference sequence). The ends lost 5 bases at V and 5 bases at J; junction bases unmatched: 20. This CDR3 is CASSLPWAGLAGGSYQDTQYF. In DNA form, the CDR3 reads TGTGCCAGTAGTCTGCCCTGGGCGGGACTAGCGGGGGGAAGTTATCAAGATACGCAGTATTTT.

The chain recombines TRBV19 with TRBJ1-6; D gene uncertain. In germline, CDR1 is LNHDA, CDR2 SQIVND (reference sequence). The CDR3 runs to 12 residues. V shed 4 bases and J shed 5 bases, with 3 bases lying between them. The CDR3 protein is CASSRNNSPLHF. CDR3 nucleotides: TGTGCCAGTAGTAGAAATAATTCACCCCTCCACTTT.